This T cell receptor (beta chain) was identified in a study of blood T cell repertoires in COVID-19. Study-wide background: Nucleic acid was either cDNA or gDNA, and it came from T cells, B-cell-depleted T cells, or PBMCs.

Clones were sequenced by immunoSEQ multiplex PCR, and TCRdb holds only the in-frame ones, with some missing. The sample records 77,000 or so clones, more than 80% being singletons. V dropped 0 bases and J dropped 0; count of bases not matched to a gene: 7. The CDR3 consists of 17 residues. Germline CDR1 reads SGHRS; CDR2 reads YFSETQ. This chain uses TRBV5-1 with TRBJ1-2, with 8 bases fitting TRBD1. The sequence derives from a man at least 80 years old with acute or convalescent COVID-19. The sample comprised peripheral blood. The CDR3 loop is CASSLVATGGANYGYTF. CDR3 bases: TGCGCCAGCAGCTTGGTAGCTACAGGGGGAGCTAACTATGGCTACACCTTC. The full variable domain, in which reference TRBV5-1 and TRBJ1-2 provide the parts outside the CDR3, is KAGVTQTPRYLIKTRGQQVTLSCSPISGHRSVSWYQQTPGQGLQFLFEYFSETQRNKGNFPGRFSGRQFSNSRSEMNVSTLELGDSALYLCASSLVATGGANYGYTFGSGTRLTVV.